Each of the 17 T cell receptor beta chains below was sequenced from the same sample in a study of OX40 agonist ivuxolimab in advanced cancers. The protocol was immunoSEQ multiplex PCR, while the TCRdb copy is restricted to in-frame clones and leaves out a portion. Among around 100,000 clones, about 91% were seen once, and the ten largest hold approximately 0.58%. The sequencing here drew on CD4+ or CD8+ T cells sorted from blood, taken in a trial of the OX40 agonist ivuxolimab. The receptors were gathered from an adult with an advanced solid tumor such as melanoma, head and neck, liver or kidney cancer.

The CDR3 DNA sequence: TGTGCCAGCAGCTTAGTGGCGTGGGGTGGCTACACCTTC. Amino acids: CASSLVAWGGYTF. This chain links TRBV7-2 with TRBJ1-2, with D unresolved. The CDR3 has 13 residues. The germline V and J ends were trimmed by 1 base and 7 bases, with 10 bases remaining between them. Germline V CDR1 and CDR2: SGHTA, FQGNSA.

The chain couples TRBV19 to TRBJ1-5, with 8 bases aligning to TRBD1. The CDR3 is 16 amino acids. The junction had 8 bases not matched to a gene; V was cut back by 3 bases and J by 4 bases. Looked up from germline, CDR1 is LNHDA and CDR2 is SQIVND (reference sequence). Here the CDR3 reads CASSMGRGRVNQPQHF. The CDR3 DNA sequence: TGTGCCAGTAGTATGGGCAGGGGGCGAGTTAATCAGCCCCAGCATTTT.

This chain uses TRBV18 with TRBJ2-2, with D maybe TRBD1 (6 bases). The CDR3 consists of 15 residues. V gave up 2 bases and J gave up 3 bases, with 10 bases separating them. CDR1 is KGHSH and CDR2 is LQKENI in the germline V gene. DNA for the CDR3: TGTGCCAGCTCACCAAGGGACACAGACACCGGGGAGCTGTTTTTT. Translation: CASSPRDTDTGELFF.

The CDR3 nucleotides are TGTGCCAGCACCACAGGCGACGGGAAGACCCAGTACTTC. Residues: CASTTGDGKTQYF. The chain uses TRBV2 and TRBJ2-5; D is possibly TRBD1 or TRBD2 (5 bases each). The V gene lost 7 bases and the J gene lost 6 bases, with 15 bases spanning the gap. In germline, CDR1 is SNHLY, CDR2 FYNNEI. The CDR3 sequence is 13 residues long.

The chain has TRBV7-2 and TRBJ2-7; the D gene could be TRBD1 or TRBD2 (5 bases each). V was clipped by 6 bases and J by 2 bases, with 17 bases between them. The CDR3 spans 15 residues. CDR1 and CDR2 from the germline V gene are SGHTA and FQGNSA. The CDR3: CASSWGSALTYEQYF. In DNA form, the CDR3 reads TGTGCCAGCAGTTGGGGGTCCGCACTTACCTACGAGCAGTACTTC.

V usage is TRBV5-6 and J usage is TRBJ1-2; 7 bases fit TRBD1. Germline lookup yields CDR1 SGHDT and CDR2 YYEEEE. The CDR3 length is 15 residues. The V segment lost 2 bases and the J segment 0 bases; nucleotides outside the gene matches: 4. The CDR3 nucleotides are TGTGCCAGCAGCTTTCAGGACAGGACTAACTATGGCTACACCTTC. It codes for CASSFQDRTNYGYTF.

The rearrangement uses TRBV6-5 and TRBJ1-1; D uncertain. CDR3 length: 12 residues. V was trimmed by 6 bases and J by 10 bases, leaving 15 bases between them. The germline V gene encodes CDR1 MNHEY and CDR2 SVGAGI. CDR3 bases: TGTGCCAGCAGCTTAACCGGGTTTATAGCTTTCTTT. This encodes CASSLTGFIAFF.

The chain employs TRBV28 and TRBJ2-7, with 11 positions matching TRBD2. V gave up 6 bases and J gave up 3 bases; unmatched junction bases: 7. This CDR3 spans 15 amino acids. CDR1 and CDR2 (germline): MDHEN, SYDVKM. The CDR3 protein is CASSLAGGGYYEQYF. CDR3 coding DNA: TGTGCCAGCAGCCTAGCGGGAGGTGGTTACTACGAGCAGTACTTC.

This chain connects TRBV10-3 to TRBJ1-2; 9 bases align to TRBD1. The CDR3 spans 14 residues. Germline CDR1 and CDR2: ENHRY and SYGVKD. With V trimmed by 6 bases and J by 3 bases, 5 bases remained unmatched. The CDR3 nucleotides read TGTGCCATCAGGGGACAGGGAGAGGACTATGGCTACACCTTC. The encoded protein is CAIRGQGEDYGYTF.

The chain employs TRBV2 and TRBJ1-2; D gene ambiguous. V gave up 6 bases and J gave up 0 bases, with 8 bases separating them. Germline V gene lookup returns CDR1 SNHLY and CDR2 FYNNEI. The CDR3 has 13 amino acids. This CDR3 is CASRDVANYGYTF. The CDR3, as DNA: TGTGCCAGCAGGGACGTTGCTAACTATGGCTACACCTTC.

The genes are TRBV9 and TRBJ2-5; 7 nucleotides agree with TRBD2. CDR3 length: 15 residues. Germline trimming cut 0 bases from V and 1 base from J; bases unmatched to any gene: 3. CDR1 and CDR2 from the germline V gene are SGDLS and YYNGEE. The CDR3 is CASSVGTSAQETQYF. The CDR3 region has the DNA TGTGCCAGCAGCGTAGGTACTAGCGCCCAAGAGACCCAGTACTTC.

The chain uses TRBV2 and TRBJ2-5; D might be TRBD1 (6 bases). The V gene's germline CDR1 is SNHLY and CDR2 FYNNEI. Trimming cost V 4 bases and J 1 base, with 10 bases left between them. The CDR3 contains 14 residues. CDR3 sequence: CASSAQGTQETQYF. CDR3 nucleotides: TGTGCCAGCAGTGCACAGGGTACCCAAGAGACCCAGTACTTC.

This chain uses TRBV19 with TRBJ2-7; no clear D gene. CDR1 and CDR2 from the germline V gene are LNHDA and SQIVND (reference sequence). V was shortened by 3 bases and J by 3 bases, with 15 bases between the two germline ends. The length of the CDR3 is 15 residues. CDR3 in DNA: TGTGCCAGTAGTATTGTGGCAGGAGTCGTCTACGAGCAGTACTTC. Translation gives CASSIVAGVVYEQYF. Full variable domain (rest looked up from reference TRBV19 and TRBJ2-7): DGGITQSPKYLFRKEGQNVTLSCEQNLNHDAMYWYRQDPGQGLRLIYYSQIVNDFQKGDIAEGYSVSREKKESFPLTVTSAQKNPTAFYLCASSIVAGVVYEQYFGPGTRLTVT.

The V and J genes are TRBV9 and TRBJ2-1; weak D call: TRBD2 (5 bases). The length of the CDR3 is 14 residues. Germline V lookup: CDR1 SGDLS, CDR2 YYNGEE. Between the trimmed V and J ends, which lost 5 bases and 0 bases, there was a span of 9 bases. Written as DNA, the CDR3 is TGTGCCAGCAGTCGGGGATCCTCCTACAATGAGCAGTTCTTC. Amino acids: CASSRGSSYNEQFF.

The J gene is TRBJ2-7, the V gene TRBV19; D might be TRBD2 (5 bases). V was clipped by 5 bases and J by 7 bases, with 12 bases between them. The CDR3 loop spans 12 amino acids. Germline V gene lookup returns CDR1 LNHDA and CDR2 SQIVND (reference sequence). The CDR3 coding sequence is TGTGCCAGTAGTGTCGGAGGAATGGAGCAGTACTTC. As protein: CASSVGGMEQYF. Using reference TRBV19 and TRBJ2-7 for the parts outside the CDR3, the full variable domain is DGGITQSPKYLFRKEGQNVTLSCEQNLNHDAMYWYRQDPGQGLRLIYYSQIVNDFQKGDIAEGYSVSREKKESFPLTVTSAQKNPTAFYLCASSVGGMEQYFGPGTRLTVT.

The rearrangement joins TRBV19 to TRBJ1-5; the D is unclear. The CDR3 consists of 13 residues. Trimming cost V 5 bases and J 5 bases, with 10 bases left between them. Germline V gene data show CDR1 as LNHDA and CDR2 as SQIVND (reference sequence). The CDR3: CASSATDDQPQHF. The CDR3 nucleotides read TGTGCCAGTAGTGCTACAGATGATCAGCCCCAGCATTTT.

This clone was seen once. Written as DNA, the CDR3 is TGTGCCAGCAGTTCACAGGGGGCGAGAACCTACGAGCAGTACTTC. It encodes CASSSQGARTYEQYF. The V and J genes are TRBV27 and TRBJ2-7, with TRBD1 matching 9 bases. The CDR3 is 15 residues long. Germline lookup yields CDR1 MNHEY and CDR2 SMNVEV (reference sequence). The J segment lost 2 bases and the V segment lost 4 bases, leaving 6 bases of the junction unmatched.